The 12 T cell receptor beta chains below all came from one sample that was sequenced in a study of control samples from healthy donors and cancer patients. Sequenced by immunoSEQ multiplex PCR; TCRdb stores in-frame clones only, minus some. The sample yields around 110,000 clones, over 90% seen once. Sequencing was performed on blood. Receptors were obtained from a man aged 25 to 40 in good health.

The rearrangement links TRBV6-5 to TRBJ1-2, with D possibly matching TRBD1 (5 bases). The ends were cut back, 0 bases at V and 5 bases at J, with 10 bases in the middle. This CDR3 contains 14 residues. CDR1 and CDR2 from the germline V gene are MNHEY and SVGAGI. CDR3 in amino acids: CASSYSMGQYGYTF. DNA of the CDR3: TGTGCCAGCAGTTACTCGATGGGGCAGTATGGCTACACCTTC.

This sequence joins TRBV3-1 (or the pseudogene TRBV3-2) and TRBJ1-1; 7 nucleotides match TRBD1. Germline loops: CDR1 LGHDT, CDR2 YNNKEL (reference sequence). CDR3 length equals 15 residues. J lost 10 bases, V lost 4 bases, and 15 bases had no gene match. The CDR3 loop is CASSPQTDSTGRAFF. CDR3 nucleotides: TGTGCCAGCAGCCCCCAGACAGATTCGACAGGGCGAGCTTTCTTT.

The chain employs TRBV9 and TRBJ1-1; TRBD1 might be the D (5 bases). This CDR3 is 16 amino acids long. The V and J ends lost 0 bases and 1 base respectively, with 13 bases between them. The germline CDR1 and CDR2 sequences are SGDLS and YYNGEE. The CDR3 spells CASSVGGAGKNTEAFF. The CDR3 nucleotides are TGTGCCAGCAGCGTAGGAGGGGCCGGTAAGAACACTGAAGCTTTCTTT.

The chain joins TRBV19 to TRBJ2-3; D is perhaps TRBD1 or TRBD2 (5 bases each). The CDR3 is 14 amino acids. Trimming cost V 1 base and J 4 bases, with 9 bases left between them. CDR1 is LNHDA, CDR2 SQIVND, per germline (reference sequence). The CDR3 sequence: CASSIGGVPDTQYF. The CDR3 DNA reads as TGTGCCAGTAGTATAGGAGGGGTCCCAGATACGCAGTATTTT.

This chain connects TRBV11-2 to TRBJ1-2; possibly TRBD1 for D (5 bases). Germline V lookup: CDR1 SGHAT, CDR2 FQNNGV. This CDR3 comprises 15 residues. The ends were cut back, 5 bases at V and 8 bases at J, with 21 bases in the middle. Written as DNA, the CDR3 is TGTGCCAGCAGCCTTATCCAGTGGCAGGGAGGCGGCTACACCTTC. Translating gives CASSLIQWQGGGYTF.

This chain joins TRBV7-8 and TRBJ2-3; D unclear. The CDR3 contains 17 residues. V was clipped by 2 bases and J by 5 bases, with 20 bases between them. CDR1 is SGHVS and CDR2 is FQNEAQ in the germline V gene. Written as DNA, the CDR3 is TGTGCCAGCAGCTTAAGGTCCCAGAAGAAGGTCGAAGATACGCAGTATTTT. Residues: CASSLRSQKKVEDTQYF.

This sequence joins TRBV2 and TRBJ2-7; D ambiguous. V dropped 4 bases and J dropped 6 bases, with 13 bases sitting between them. Germline lookup yields CDR1 SNHLY and CDR2 FYNNEI. The CDR3 length is 13 residues. The CDR3 DNA sequence: TGTGCCAGCAGTGGAGGACGGAAATCCGAGCAGTACGTC. Encoded protein: CASSGGRKSEQYV.

The chain is built from TRBV7-8 and TRBJ1-1, with 7 bases identical to TRBD1. CDR3 length equals 14 residues. From germline, CDR1 is SGHVS and CDR2 FQNEAQ. V lost 4 bases and J lost 3; bases outside the gene matches: 5. For the CDR3, the DNA is TGTGCCAGCAGCTACCGGGACAGCGACACTGAAGCTTTCTTT. This translates into CASSYRDSDTEAFF.

The rearrangement uses TRBV23-1 and TRBJ2-3, with no clear D. TRBV23-1 is filed as an ORF, its function uncertain. The CDR3 has 14 residues. V was shortened by 0 bases and J by 4 bases, with 8 bases between the two germline ends. The CDR3 region has the DNA TGCGCCAGCAGTCAATCATCCCCCCCAGATACGCAGTATTTT. Translated: CASSQSSPPDTQYF.

The V call is TRBV2, the J call TRBJ1-4; no clear D. The germline V gene encodes CDR1 SNHLY and CDR2 FYNNEI. The CDR3 spans 13 residues. The ends were cut back, 5 bases at V and 0 bases at J, with 4 bases in the middle. The DNA of the CDR3 is TGTGCCAGCAGTCGGACAACTAATGAAAAACTGTTTTTT. Protein: CASSRTTNEKLFF.

V and J are TRBV28 and TRBJ1-1; perhaps TRBD1 as D (5 bases). Germline values: CDR1 MDHEN, CDR2 SYDVKM. This CDR3 has 14 residues. Trimming took off 6 bases at V and 4 bases at J, with 15 bases between the two ends. In DNA, the CDR3 is TGTGCCAGCAGAGTGGGGCCGGGGCTCACTGAAGCTTTCTTT. Its protein product is CASRVGPGLTEAFF. The variable domain in full, completed from reference TRBV28 and TRBJ1-1, reads DVKVTQSSRYLVKRTGEKVFLECVQDMDHENMFWYRQDPGLGLRLIYFSYDVKMKEKGDIPEGYSVSREKKERFSLILESASTNQTSMYLCASRVGPGLTEAFFGQGTRLTVV.

This clone was counted a single time. The rearrangement joins TRBV4-1 to TRBJ2-3; 8 nucleotides match TRBD2. Trimming cost V 1 base and J 5 bases; bases outside gene matches: 5. CDR1 and CDR2 (germline): MGHRA, YSYEKL. This CDR3 is built from 15 residues. Here the CDR3 reads CASSQVSGGGDTQYF. In nucleotides, the CDR3 is TGCGCCAGCAGCCAAGTATCCGGGGGGGGAGATACGCAGTATTTT.